The source of this T cell receptor beta chain is a study of cytomegalovirus exposure and HLA in healthy donors. Those who donated were healthy bone marrow donors. A multiplex PCR was run with 60 Vbeta primers and 13 Jbeta primers. Profiled with immunoSEQ multiplex PCR; TCRdb holds only in-frame clones, not every one. The sample has roughly 180,000 clones, around 75% seen once; the top ten hold around 8%. Trimming removed 5 bases from V and 9 bases from J; junction bases left unmatched: 5. This CDR3 region has 13 residues. Germline loops: CDR1 SGHVS, CDR2 FNYEAQ. The source material was PBMCs. This TCR came from a woman in her thirties or forties in good health and CMV-seropositive. J is TRBJ2-7 and V is TRBV7-6; 12 bases line up with TRBD1. The DNA for the CDR3 is TGTGCCAGCAGCAGGGGGACAGGGGGCGGGCAGTACTTC. This encodes CASSRGTGGGQYF.